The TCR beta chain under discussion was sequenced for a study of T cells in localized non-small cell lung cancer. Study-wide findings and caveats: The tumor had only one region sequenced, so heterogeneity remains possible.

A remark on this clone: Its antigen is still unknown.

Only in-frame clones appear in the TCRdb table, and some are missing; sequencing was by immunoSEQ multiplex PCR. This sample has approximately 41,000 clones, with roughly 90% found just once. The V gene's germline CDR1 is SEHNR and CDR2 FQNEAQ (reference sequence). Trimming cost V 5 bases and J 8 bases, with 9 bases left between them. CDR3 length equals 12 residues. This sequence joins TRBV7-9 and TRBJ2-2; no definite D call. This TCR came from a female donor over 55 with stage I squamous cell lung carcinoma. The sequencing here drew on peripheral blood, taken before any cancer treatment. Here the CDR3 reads CASSTDTGELFF. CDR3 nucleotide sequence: TGTGCCAGCAGCACGGATACTGGGGAGCTGTTTTTT. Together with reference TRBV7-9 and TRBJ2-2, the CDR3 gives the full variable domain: DTGVSQNPRHKITKRGQNVTFRCDPISEHNRLYWYRQTLGQGPEFLTYFQNEAQLEKSRLLSDRFSAERPKGSFSTLEIQRTEQGDSAMYLCASSTDTGELFFGEGSRLTVL.